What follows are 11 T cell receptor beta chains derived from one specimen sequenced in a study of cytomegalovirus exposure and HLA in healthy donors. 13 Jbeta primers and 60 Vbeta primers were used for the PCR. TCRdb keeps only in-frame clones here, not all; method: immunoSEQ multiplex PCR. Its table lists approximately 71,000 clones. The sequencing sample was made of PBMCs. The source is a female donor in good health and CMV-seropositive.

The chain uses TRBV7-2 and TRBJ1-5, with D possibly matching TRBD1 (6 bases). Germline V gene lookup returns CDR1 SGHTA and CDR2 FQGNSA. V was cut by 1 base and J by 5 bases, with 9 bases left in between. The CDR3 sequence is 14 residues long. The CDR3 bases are TGTGCCAGCAGCTTAGTCAGGGGAGATCAGCCCCAGCATTTT. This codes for CASSLVRGDQPQHF.

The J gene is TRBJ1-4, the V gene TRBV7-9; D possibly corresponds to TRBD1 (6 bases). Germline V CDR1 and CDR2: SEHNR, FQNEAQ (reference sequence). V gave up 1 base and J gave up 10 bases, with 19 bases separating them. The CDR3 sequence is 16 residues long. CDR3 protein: CASSLEGRGGKRKLFF. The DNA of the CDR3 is TGTGCCAGCAGCTTAGAAGGGAGGGGGGGAAAGCGAAAACTGTTTTTT.

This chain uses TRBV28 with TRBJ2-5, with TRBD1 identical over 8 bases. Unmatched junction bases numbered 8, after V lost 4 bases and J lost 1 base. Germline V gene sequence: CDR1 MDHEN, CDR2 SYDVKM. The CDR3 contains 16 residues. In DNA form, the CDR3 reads TGTGCCAGCAGTTCAGGGGGCTTAGGATTCCAAGAGACCCAGTACTTC. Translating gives CASSSGGLGFQETQYF.

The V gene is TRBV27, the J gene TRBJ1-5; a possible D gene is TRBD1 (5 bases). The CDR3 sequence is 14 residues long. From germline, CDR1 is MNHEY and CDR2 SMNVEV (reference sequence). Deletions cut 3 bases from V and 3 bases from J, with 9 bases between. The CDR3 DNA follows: TGTGCCAGCAGTTTCTTGGGGCCCAATCAGCCCCAGCATTTT. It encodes CASSFLGPNQPQHF.

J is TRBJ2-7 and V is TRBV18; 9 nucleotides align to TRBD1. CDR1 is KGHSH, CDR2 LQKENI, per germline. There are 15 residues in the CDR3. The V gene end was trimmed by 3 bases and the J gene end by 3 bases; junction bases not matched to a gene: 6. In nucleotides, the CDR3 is TGTGCCAGCTCACCTACGGGGGGACAGGGCTACGAGCAGTACTTC. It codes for CASSPTGGQGYEQYF. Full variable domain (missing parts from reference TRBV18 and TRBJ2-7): NAGVMQNPRHLVRRRGQEARLRCSPMKGHSHVYWYRQLPEEGLKFMVYLQKENIIDESGMPKERFSAEFPKEGPSILRIQQVVRGDSAAYFCASSPTGGQGYEQYFGPGTRLTVT.

The CDR3, as DNA: TGTGCCAGCAGCCGTGGGCAGGGCGACGAGCAGTACTTC. Its protein is CASSRGQGDEQYF. This chain joins TRBV5-8 and TRBJ2-7; tentative D call: TRBD1 (5 bases). Germline-derived CDR1 and CDR2 are SGHTS and YDEGEE. The CDR3 consists of 13 residues. V dropped 4 bases and J dropped 5 bases, with 13 bases sitting between them. Full variable domain (outside the CDR3, taken from reference TRBV5-8 and TRBJ2-7): EAGVTQSPTHLIKTRGQQATLRCSPISGHTSVYWYQQALGLGLQFLLWYDEGEERNRGNFPPRFSGRQFPNYSSELNVNALELEDSALYLCASSRGQGDEQYFGPGTRLTVT.

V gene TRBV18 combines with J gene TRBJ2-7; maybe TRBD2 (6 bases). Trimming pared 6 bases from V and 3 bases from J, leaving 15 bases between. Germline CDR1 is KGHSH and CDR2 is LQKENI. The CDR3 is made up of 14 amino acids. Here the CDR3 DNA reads TGTGCCAGCTCTCCCGCGGGACGGCTCTACGAGCAGTACTTC. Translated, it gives CASSPAGRLYEQYF.

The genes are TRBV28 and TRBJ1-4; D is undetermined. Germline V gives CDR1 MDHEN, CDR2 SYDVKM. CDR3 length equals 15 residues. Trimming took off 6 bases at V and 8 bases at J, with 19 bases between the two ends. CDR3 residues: CASSPQAPFGEKLFF. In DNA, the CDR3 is TGTGCCAGCAGCCCTCAAGCCCCATTCGGGGAAAAACTGTTTTTT.

CDR3: CAISEGTSFPEQYF. The CDR3 DNA is TGTGCCATCAGTGAAGGGACTAGCTTCCCCGAGCAGTACTTC. The V call is TRBV10-3, the J call TRBJ2-7; TRBD2 matches at 9 bases. Germline V lookup: CDR1 ENHRY, CDR2 SYGVKD. There are 14 residues in the CDR3. With 3 bases clipped from V and 6 bases from J, the junction kept 6 bases outside the gene matches.

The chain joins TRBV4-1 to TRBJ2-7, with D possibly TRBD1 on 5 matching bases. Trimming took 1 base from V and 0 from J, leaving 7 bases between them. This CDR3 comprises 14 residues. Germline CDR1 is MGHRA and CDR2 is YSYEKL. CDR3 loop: CASSQGTSSYEQYF. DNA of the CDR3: TGCGCCAGCAGCCAAGGGACAAGCTCCTACGAGCAGTACTTC.

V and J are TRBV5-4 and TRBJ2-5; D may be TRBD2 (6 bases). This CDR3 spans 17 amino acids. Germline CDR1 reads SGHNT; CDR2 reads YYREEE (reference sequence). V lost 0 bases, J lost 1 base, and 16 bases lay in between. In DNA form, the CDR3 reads TGTGCCAGCAGCTTGGCCCCGGGGGAATCGGTCCAAGAGACCCAGTACTTC. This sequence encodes CASSLAPGESVQETQYF.